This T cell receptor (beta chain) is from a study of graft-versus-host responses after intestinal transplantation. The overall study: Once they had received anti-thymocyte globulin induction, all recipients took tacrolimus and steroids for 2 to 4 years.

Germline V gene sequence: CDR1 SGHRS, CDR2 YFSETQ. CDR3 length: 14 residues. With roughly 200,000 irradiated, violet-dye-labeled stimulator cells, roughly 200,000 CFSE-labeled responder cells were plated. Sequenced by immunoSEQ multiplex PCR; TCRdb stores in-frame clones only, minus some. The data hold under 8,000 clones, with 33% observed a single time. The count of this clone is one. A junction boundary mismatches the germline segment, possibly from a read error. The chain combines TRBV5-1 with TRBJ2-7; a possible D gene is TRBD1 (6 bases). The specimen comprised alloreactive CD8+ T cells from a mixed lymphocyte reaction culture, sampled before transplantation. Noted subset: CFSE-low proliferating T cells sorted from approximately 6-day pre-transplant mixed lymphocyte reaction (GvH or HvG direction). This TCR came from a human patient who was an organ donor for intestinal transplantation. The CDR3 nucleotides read TGCGCCAGCAGCTACGGGACATGGCTTAACGAGCAGTGCTTC. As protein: CASSYGTWLNEQCF.